This TCR beta chain was captured by sequencing in a study of OX40 agonist ivuxolimab in advanced cancers. Study as a whole: Across the patients, intravenous ivuxolimab was delivered every 2 weeks at 0.01 to 10 mg/kg. Allowance was made for prior anti-PD-1, anti-PD-L1 or anti-CTLA-4 therapy, and 40% to 45% had some.

Trimming took off 8 bases at V and 2 bases at J, with 6 bases between the two ends. Germline V lookup: CDR1 SNHLY, CDR2 FYNNEI. The CDR3 sequence is 11 residues long. Some clones are missing from TCRdb's copy, which holds only in-frame ones; the method was immunoSEQ multiplex PCR. This sample has roughly 80,000 clones, with about 86% found just once. A note on this clone: The target antigen is unknown.

Whole-study findings and limits: There were, on average, more expanded clones in CD8+ T cells than in CD4+.

This sequence was found in an adult with an advanced solid tumor such as melanoma, head and neck, liver or kidney cancer. This specimen was CD4+ or CD8+ T cells sorted from blood, taken in a trial of the OX40 agonist ivuxolimab. The rearrangement links TRBV2 to TRBJ1-2, with D possibly TRBD1 on 5 matching bases. CDR3 sequence: CASAGNYGYTF. CDR3 in DNA: TGTGCCAGCGCAGGGAACTATGGCTACACCTTC. Looking up the rest from reference TRBV2 and TRBJ1-2 gives the full variable domain: EPEVTQTPSHQVTQMGQEVILRCVPISNHLYFYWYRQILGQKVEFLVSFYNNEISEKSEIFDDQFSVERPDGSNFTLKIRSTKLEDSAMYFCASAGNYGYTFGSGTRLTVV.